These 24 T cell receptor beta chains were all obtained from the same sample, sequenced in a study of T-cell reconstitution after alpha-beta-depleted transplantation in children. Unique molecular identifiers were used to barcode this TCRbeta library. TCRdb recomputed calls from the PCR reads with MiXCR, one row per CDR3 protein. Counted here are more than 500,000 distinct CDR3 sequences, around 10% occurring once; the ten biggest clones make up 12% to 15%. The sequencing here drew on PBMCs, mostly from graft donor cells, taken 180 days after TCRalphabeta/CD19-depleted stem cell transplant. The receptors come from a female patient younger than 10 who had a stem cell transplant for aplastic anemia, so the T cells may come from the graft donor.

The chain is built from TRBV14 and TRBJ2-2; possibly TRBD1 or TRBD2 for D (5 bases each). Looked up from germline, CDR1 is SGHDN and CDR2 is FVKESK. The CDR3 contains 15 residues. With 2 bases removed from V and 9 bases from J, the gap between germline ends came to 16 bases. The CDR3 here is CASSQNRGLNRELFF. Written as DNA, the CDR3 is TGTGCCAGCAGCCAAAACCGGGGCCTAAACCGGGAGCTGTTTTTT.

This clonotype was detected a few times. The CDR3 protein is CSASLPSGGRMNEQFF. The DNA of the CDR3 is TGCAGTGCTAGCCTCCCCTCGGGCGGGAGAATGAATGAGCAGTTCTTC. The chain combines TRBV20-1 with TRBJ2-1; 7 nucleotides agree with TRBD2. The J segment lost 7 bases and the V segment lost 3 bases, leaving 15 bases of the junction unmatched. The CDR3 is 16 amino acids. Germline V gives CDR1 DFQATT, CDR2 SNEGSKA (reference sequence).

The rearrangement uses TRBV9 and TRBJ2-5, with 8 bases fitting TRBD1. Unmatched junction bases numbered 12, after V lost 4 bases and J lost 1 base. From germline, CDR1 is SGDLS and CDR2 YYNGEE. There are 17 residues in the CDR3. Here the CDR3 DNA reads TGTGCCAGCAGCATCCCTCGTTCAGGGGGCGTCCAAGAGACCCAGTACTTC. Residues: CASSIPRSGGVQETQYF.

This clonotype was seen only a few times. The chain uses TRBV2 and TRBJ1-6; TRBD1 might be the D (5 bases). CDR1 is SNHLY and CDR2 is FYNNEI in the germline V gene. Trimming cost V 5 bases and J 7 bases, with 18 bases left between them. The CDR3 covers 16 residues. CDR3 sequence: CASSRDFPSPNSPLHF. In DNA form, the CDR3 reads TGTGCCAGCAGTAGGGACTTCCCCTCGCCCAATTCACCCCTCCACTTT.

This clonotype was picked up many times. This chain links TRBV10-3 with TRBJ1-5; 10 bases are shared with TRBD1. Germline CDR1 reads ENHRY; CDR2 reads SYGVKD. J lost 9 bases, V lost 3 bases, and 17 bases had no gene match. The CDR3 extends over 18 amino acids. The CDR3 DNA follows: TGTGCCATCAGTGATGACTACCGGGACAGGGGTGACCTTAGGCCCCAGCATTTT. This codes for CAISDDYRDRGDLRPQHF.

The chain joins TRBV4-3 to TRBJ2-5, with D possibly TRBD2 on 6 matching bases. V gave up 0 bases and J gave up 2 bases, with 10 bases separating them. The germline V gene has CDR1 LGHNA and CDR2 YSLEER. CDR3 length: 15 residues. The CDR3 nucleotides read TGCGCCAGCAGCCAAGATCTGACTAGACAAGAGACCCAGTACTTC. Translating it yields CASSQDLTRQETQYF.

As concerns this clonotype: A much larger clone sits a single nucleotide away, making a read error possible. The conserved closing phenylalanine or tryptophan is absent in this CDR3, likely reflecting a read error. V and J are TRBV29-1 and TRBJ2-6; D remains ambiguous. The CDR3 length is 14 residues. The germline V gene encodes CDR1 SQVTM and CDR2 ANQGSEA. Trimming cost V 4 bases and J 0 bases, with 7 bases left between them. The CDR3 nucleotides are TGCAGCGTTGCATTCGACTCTGGGGCCAACGTCCTGACTCTC. Encoded protein: CSVAFDSGANVLTL.

The rearrangement joins TRBV7-2 to TRBJ1-2; D remains unclear. Trimming took 4 bases from V and 4 from J, leaving 10 bases between them. The CDR3 is 13 amino acids. Germline CDR1 SGHTA, CDR2 FQGNSA. The CDR3, as DNA: TGTGCCAGCAGCTACGTAAATAGCTATGGCTACACCTTC. Its protein is CASSYVNSYGYTF.

This clonotype occurred a few times. This chain joins TRBV6-2 or TRBV6-3 and TRBJ2-3; 9 bases match TRBD2. Germline V gives CDR1 MNHEY, CDR2 SVGEGT. The CDR3 extends over 16 amino acids. Trimming at V came to 2 bases and at J to 2 bases, leaving 5 bases not matched to a gene. The CDR3 loop reads CASSYNLAGYTDTQYF. For the CDR3, the DNA is TGTGCCAGCAGTTACAATCTAGCGGGATACACAGATACGCAGTATTTT.

This clonotype was recorded a few times. J is TRBJ2-7 and V is TRBV20-1; D remains ambiguous. CDR1 is DFQATT, CDR2 SNEGSKA, per germline (reference sequence). This CDR3 region has 13 residues. V lost 1 base, J lost 1 base, and 8 bases lay in between. The CDR3 protein is CSARGLGSYEQYV. The DNA for the CDR3 is TGCAGTGCTAGAGGCCTTGGGTCCTACGAGCAGTACGTC.

CDR3 DNA sequence: TGTGCCAGCAGCTTAGCGGGAGTCCACTCCTACAATGAGCAGTTCTTC. Translated, it gives CASSLAGVHSYNEQFF. The V and J genes are TRBV7-9 and TRBJ2-1; tentatively, D is TRBD2 (5 bases). The CDR3 consists of 16 residues. Trimming pared 0 bases from V and 0 bases from J, leaving 9 bases between. The germline V gene encodes CDR1 SEHNR and CDR2 FQNEAQ (reference sequence). Filled out from reference TRBV7-9 and TRBJ2-1, the complete variable domain reads DTGVSQNPRHKITKRGQNVTFRCDPISEHNRLYWYRQTLGQGPEFLTYFQNEAQLEKSRLLSDRFSAERPKGSFSTLEIQRTEQGDSAMYLCASSLAGVHSYNEQFFGPGTRLTVL.

This clonotype was counted a few times. The chain joins TRBV19 to TRBJ1-1; D gene uncertain. CDR3 length: 14 residues. Trimming removed 6 bases at V and 0 bases at J, with 11 bases between. Per germline, CDR1 LNHDA and CDR2 SQIVND (reference sequence). CDR3: CASSGQRLNTEAFF. The CDR3 region has the DNA TGTGCCAGTAGCGGGCAACGGCTGAACACTGAAGCTTTCTTT.

This clonotype was seen many times. Written as DNA, the CDR3 is TGCAGCGTTTCCGGGACCAATGAGCAGTTCTTC. This translates into CSVSGTNEQFF. The V gene is TRBV29-1, the J gene TRBJ2-1, with D possibly called TRBD1 or TRBD2 (5 bases each). V was shortened by 5 bases and J by 6 bases, with 8 bases between the two germline ends. The germline V gene has CDR1 SQVTM and CDR2 ANQGSEA. This CDR3 comprises 11 residues.

This clonotype appeared a few times. The gene calls are TRBV27 and TRBJ1-5, with unresolved D. The CDR3 has 16 amino acids. CDR1 is MNHEY, CDR2 SMNVEV, per germline (reference sequence). V shed 3 bases and J shed 0 bases, with 12 bases lying between them. The CDR3 loop reads CASSFTAASSNQPQHF. CDR3 in DNA: TGTGCCAGCAGTTTTACGGCAGCATCTAGCAATCAGCCCCAGCATTTT.

The chain is built from TRBV29-1 and TRBJ1-2; D gene ambiguous. Germline V CDR1 and CDR2: SQVTM, ANQGSEA. The V and J ends lost 4 bases and 4 bases respectively, with 13 bases between them. The CDR3 consists of 13 residues. CDR3 protein: CSVVARTPYGYTF. DNA for the CDR3: TGCAGCGTTGTTGCGCGCACTCCCTATGGCTACACCTTC.

CDR3 DNA: TGTGCCAGCAGTTACCTCAGCTCCTACGAGCAGTACGTC. Translated, it gives CASSYLSSYEQYV. This sequence joins TRBV6-2 or TRBV6-3 and TRBJ2-7; D remains ambiguous. Germline CDR1 MNHEY, CDR2 SVGEGT. The CDR3 runs 13 residues. V lost 2 bases and J lost 0, with 5 bases in between.

There are a few counts of this clonotype. V is TRBV7-2 and J is TRBJ1-1, with D maybe TRBD1 (6 bases). CDR3 length: 15 amino acids. Trimming left V 1 base short and J 1 base short, with 10 bases between. Germline values: CDR1 SGHTA, CDR2 FQGNSA. Here the CDR3 DNA reads TGTGCCAGCAGCTTAGGTTACAGGGCGAACACTGAAGCTTTCTTT. Translation: CASSLGYRANTEAFF.

The rearrangement joins TRBV7-8 to TRBJ2-6, with D possibly being TRBD1 (5 bases). V dropped 5 bases and J dropped 2 bases, with 13 bases sitting between them. CDR1 and CDR2 from the germline V gene are SGHVS and FQNEAQ. CDR3 size: 16 residues. The CDR3 loop is CASSPTTGAGANVLTF. The CDR3 DNA reads TGTGCCAGCAGCCCCACTACAGGAGCTGGGGCCAACGTCCTGACTTTC.

This clonotype was recorded a few times. J is TRBJ2-1 and V is TRBV24-1; 10 bases map to TRBD2. The CDR3 consists of 17 residues. Germline V gene data show CDR1 as KGHDR and CDR2 as SFDVKD. V shed 5 bases, J shed 9 bases, and the junction held 15 bases outside the gene matches. CDR3 in amino acids: CATSALTSGPSMAEQFF. CDR3 bases: TGTGCCACCAGTGCCTTGACTAGCGGGCCCTCTATGGCTGAGCAGTTCTTC.

This clonotype has only a few counts. V is TRBV12-3 or TRBV12-4 and J is TRBJ1-5, with 7 bases fitting TRBD1. This CDR3 contains 16 residues. V dropped 7 bases and J dropped 7; count of bases not matched to a gene: 16. This CDR3 reads CASTHRGQSSGQPQHF. In DNA form, the CDR3 reads TGTGCCAGCACCCACCGGGGACAGAGCTCCGGCCAGCCCCAGCATTTT.

There are many counts of this clonotype. The gene calls are TRBV29-1 and TRBJ1-1; weak D call: TRBD1 (5 bases). CDR3 length equals 13 residues. Germline lookup yields CDR1 SQVTM and CDR2 ANQGSEA. Deletions cut 5 bases from V and 1 base from J, with 11 bases between. CDR3 nucleotides: TGCAGCGTTTGGTTCAGGGCGAACACTGAAGCTTTCTTT. Translated, it gives CSVWFRANTEAFF. Using reference TRBV29-1 and TRBJ1-1 for the parts outside the CDR3, the full variable domain is SAVISQKPSRDICQRGTSLTIQCQVDSQVTMMFWYRQQPGQSLTLIATANQGSEATYESGFVIDKFPISRPNLTFSTLTVSNMSPEDSSIYLCSVWFRANTEAFFGQGTRLTVV.

This clonotype was seen a few times. The rearrangement joins TRBV5-6 to TRBJ1-2, with D possibly TRBD1 on 6 matching bases. This CDR3 has 15 amino acids. V lost 3 bases, J lost 4 bases, and 16 bases lay in between. Germline CDR1 reads SGHDT; CDR2 reads YYEEEE. CDR3 sequence reads: CASSSSRGPSYGYTF. The CDR3 DNA follows: TGTGCCAGCAGCTCCAGCAGGGGCCCCTCCTATGGCTACACCTTC.

The chain employs TRBV6-5 and TRBJ2-5, with TRBD2 as a possible D gene (5 bases). Trimming took 4 bases from V and 2 from J, leaving 17 bases between them. Germline CDR1 is MNHEY and CDR2 is SVGAGI. The CDR3 runs 16 residues. CDR3 DNA sequence: TGTGCCAGCAGTTCGCTAACGGACTCCTCACAAGAGACCCAGTACTTC. It specifies CASSSLTDSSQETQYF.

This chain links TRBV20-1 with TRBJ1-2; D possibly corresponds to TRBD1 (6 bases). V was shortened by 5 bases and J by 8 bases, with 18 bases between the two germline ends. The CDR3 contains 13 residues. The germline V gene encodes CDR1 DFQATT and CDR2 SNEGSKA (reference sequence). The CDR3 reads CSAPRTATWGYTF. The CDR3 DNA reads as TGCAGTGCTCCCCGGACAGCAACTTGGGGCTACACCTTC.